This T cell receptor beta chain emerged from a study of T cell responses to AZD1222 COVID-19 vaccine. V lost 3 bases to trimming and J lost 6 bases, with 18 bases between them. CDR3 length equals 15 residues. CDR1 and CDR2 from the germline V gene are DFQATT and SNEGSKA (reference sequence). Method: immunoSEQ multiplex PCR; TCRdb's copy keeps in-frame clones and lacks some. In the table there are approximately 120,000 clones, more than 70% of which are singletons. Pooled in the analysis were second doses at about 4 or about 12 weeks. To note about this clone: The antigen is undetermined.

Study conclusions and caveats: Clonal diversity was possibly underestimated, and white British individuals and females predominated among donors. Baseline seropositivity characterized only a handful of AZD1222 recipients.

The clonotype comes from an adult who received the AZD1222 COVID-19 vaccine. The sample here was peripheral blood, taken 28 days after the second AZD1222 dose. This chain joins TRBV20-1 and TRBJ1-5, with D tentatively TRBD1 (6 bases). This CDR3 reads CSASSLGGGSQPQHF. The DNA of the CDR3 is TGCAGTGCTAGTTCCCTAGGGGGGGGGAGTCAGCCCCAGCATTTT.